This TCR beta chain came from a study of blood T cell repertoires in COVID-19. The wider study: PBMCs, B-cell-depleted T cells, or T cells provided the cDNA or gDNA that made up the material.

In the original workflow: From reference gene primer amplification, estimates of nucleated cell counts were derived. The protocol was immunoSEQ multiplex PCR, while the TCRdb copy is restricted to in-frame clones and leaves out a portion. V and J calls and clone size are as listed in that table; D and trimming were resolved from the DNA. This sample carries over 150,000 clones, around nine tenths of them seen once, and the ten largest clones take 10%. V was cut by 4 bases and J by 3 bases, with 8 bases left in between. The CDR3 extends over 12 amino acids. The germline V gene encodes CDR1 SGHDT and CDR2 YYEEEE.

The chain employs TRBV5-6 and TRBJ2-7; D perhaps matches TRBD1 (6 bases). The clonotype comes from a woman in her seventies with COVID-19, enrolled during active disease. Input material: peripheral blood. Here the CDR3 reads CASSQDSYEQYF. CDR3 DNA sequence: TGTGCCAGCAGCCAGGACAGCTACGAGCAGTACTTC.